This T cell receptor beta chain was sequenced during a study of blood T cell repertoires in COVID-19. As for the study in general: The United States, Italy and Spain were the sources of the acute and convalescent COVID-19 samples.

The CDR3 is 16 residues long. Germline assignment: CDR1 SGHVS and CDR2 FQNEAQ. With 8 bases clipped from V and 0 bases from J, the junction kept 13 bases outside the gene matches. TCRdb's table, derived via immunoSEQ multiplex PCR, lists solely in-frame clones and lacks some. This sample has more than 300,000 clones, with roughly 86% found just once. The receptor comes from a woman in her thirties with COVID-19, enrolled during active disease. The V call is TRBV7-8, the J call TRBJ2-7; 7 bases are a match to TRBD2. The source material was peripheral blood. CDR3 in DNA: TGTGCCAGCGCCATTGTCGGGCGGGGGAGCTCCTACGAGCAGTACTTC. Residues: CASAIVGRGSSYEQYF.